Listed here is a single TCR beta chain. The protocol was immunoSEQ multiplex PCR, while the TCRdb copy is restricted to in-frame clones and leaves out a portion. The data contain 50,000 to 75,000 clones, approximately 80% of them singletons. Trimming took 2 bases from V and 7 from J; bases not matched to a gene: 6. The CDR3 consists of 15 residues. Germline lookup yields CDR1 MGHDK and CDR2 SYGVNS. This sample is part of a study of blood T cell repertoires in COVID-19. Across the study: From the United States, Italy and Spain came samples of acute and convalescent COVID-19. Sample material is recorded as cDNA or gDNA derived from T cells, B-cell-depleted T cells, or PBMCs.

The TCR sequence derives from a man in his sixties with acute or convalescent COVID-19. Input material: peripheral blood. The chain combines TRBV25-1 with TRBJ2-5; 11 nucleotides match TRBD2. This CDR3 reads CASSEELAGVGTQYF. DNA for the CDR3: TGTGCCAGCAGTGAAGAACTAGCGGGGGTTGGGACCCAGTACTTC.